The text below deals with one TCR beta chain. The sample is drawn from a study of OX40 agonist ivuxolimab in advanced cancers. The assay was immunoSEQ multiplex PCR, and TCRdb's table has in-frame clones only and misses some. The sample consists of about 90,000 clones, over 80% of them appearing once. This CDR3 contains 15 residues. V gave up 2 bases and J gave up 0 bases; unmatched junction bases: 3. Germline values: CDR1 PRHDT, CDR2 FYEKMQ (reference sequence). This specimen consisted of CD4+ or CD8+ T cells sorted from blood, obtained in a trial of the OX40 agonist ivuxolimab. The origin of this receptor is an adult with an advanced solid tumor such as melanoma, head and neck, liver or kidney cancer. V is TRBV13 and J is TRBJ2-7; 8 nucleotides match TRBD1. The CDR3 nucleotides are TGTGCCAGCAGCTTACAGGGGGCCGACTCCTACGAGCAGTACTTC. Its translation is CASSLQGADSYEQYF. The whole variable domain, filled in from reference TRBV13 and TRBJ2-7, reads AAGVIQSPRHLIKEKRETATLKCYPIPRHDTVYWYQQGPGQDPQFLISFYEKMQSDKGSIPDRFSAQQFSDYHSELNMSSLELGDSALYFCASSLQGADSYEQYFGPGTRLTVT.